These T cell receptor beta chains were read from a single sample in a study of blood T cell repertoires in COVID-19. Clones were sequenced by immunoSEQ multiplex PCR, and TCRdb holds only the in-frame ones, with some missing. The sample gives 500,000 to 600,000 clones, less than 90% of which show up once; roughly 8.3% is in the top ten. Sequencing was done on a sample of peripheral blood. The source of these receptors is a woman aged 45 to 65 with COVID-19, enrolled during active disease. CDR3s include the opening cysteine and the closing phenylalanine or tryptophan. Fields, in order: J gene, D gene, V gene, clone size, CDR3 DNA, CDR3 protein. D genes are given only for firm matches. Clone size is not always given. Where it is, it says once, few, many or a class for expanded clones.

TRBJ2-1	-	TRBV9	once	TGTGCCAGCAGCGTAGCTTCGAGGGTATCCTACAATGAGCAGTTCTTC	CASSVASRVSYNEQFF
TRBJ1-2	-	TRBV27	-	TGTGCCAGCAGTTCCGAACGCGACAGGAGCAATGATGGCTACACCTTC	CASSSERDRSNDGYTF
TRBJ1-2	-	TRBV7-2	-	TGTGCCAGCAGCCCGAACGTGGGAGAGAGCTATGGCTACACCTTC	CASSPNVGESYGYTF
TRBJ1-2	TRBD1	TRBV11-2	-	TGTGCCAGCAGCTTAGATCTGGGACAGGGACCCAACTATGGCTACACCTTC	CASSLDLGQGPNYGYTF
TRBJ1-2	-	TRBV6-6	-	TGTGCCAGCAGTCCATGGGGGGGGATGGACTATGGCTACACCTTC	CASSPWGGMDYGYTF
TRBJ2-2	-	TRBV2	-	TGTGCCAGCAGTGTTCAGGTGCCTAACACCGGGGAGCTGTTTTTT	CASSVQVPNTGELFF
TRBJ1-1	-	TRBV12-3/TRBV12-4	-	TGTGCCAGCAGTTTAGAAGAGGTCCCCGCTTTCTTT	CASSLEEVPAFF
TRBJ2-7	-	TRBV20-1	-	TGCAGTGCTCTTGACAGATACGAGCAGTACTTC	CSALDRYEQYF
TRBJ1-1	-	TRBV4-2	-	TGTGCCAGCAGCCAGATTCGGACTGAGTGGGGGGGCGCCTCTGAAGCTTTCTTT	CASSQIRTEWGGASEAFF
TRBJ1-2	-	TRBV6-5	-	TGTGCCAGCAGTTACAGGGCGGGTGGCTACACCTTC	CASSYRAGGYTF